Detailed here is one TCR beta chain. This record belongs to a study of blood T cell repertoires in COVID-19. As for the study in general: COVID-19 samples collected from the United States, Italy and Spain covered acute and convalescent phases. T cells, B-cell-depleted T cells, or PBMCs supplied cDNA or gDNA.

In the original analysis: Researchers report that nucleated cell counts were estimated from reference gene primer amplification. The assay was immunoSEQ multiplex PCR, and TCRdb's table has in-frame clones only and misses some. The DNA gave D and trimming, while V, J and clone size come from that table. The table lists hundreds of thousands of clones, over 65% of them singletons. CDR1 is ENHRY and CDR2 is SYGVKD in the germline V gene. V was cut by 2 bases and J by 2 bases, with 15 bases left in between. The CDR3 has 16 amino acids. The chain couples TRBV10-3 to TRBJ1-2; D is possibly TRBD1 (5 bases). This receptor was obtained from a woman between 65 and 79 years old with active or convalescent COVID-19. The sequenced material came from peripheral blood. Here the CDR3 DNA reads TGTGCCATCAGTGAGAGGGGCGACACAGCCAACTATGGCTACACCTTC. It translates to CAISERGDTANYGYTF.